This TCR beta chain was retrieved from a study of blood T cell repertoires in COVID-19. Patients of the Seattle cohort, enrolled during active infection, were followed longitudinally. Authors' methods: Scientists estimated how many nucleated cells there were by amplifying reference gene primers. Only in-frame clones appear in the TCRdb table, and some are missing; sequencing was by immunoSEQ multiplex PCR. That table gives V, J and clone size, and the DNA gave D and trimming. The data hold 100,000 to 150,000 clones, with about 70% observed a single time. Sample: peripheral blood. The receptor was isolated from a man older than 75 with COVID-19, enrolled during active disease.

The CDR3, as DNA: TGTGCCAGCAGCCTTCGGAGGGCCAACATTCAGTACTTC. It codes for CASSLRRANIQYF. The chain couples TRBV13 to TRBJ2-4; perhaps TRBD2 as D (6 bases). Trimming shortened V by 5 bases and J by 7 bases, and 12 bases separated the two germline ends. Looked up from germline, CDR1 is PRHDT and CDR2 is FYEKMQ (reference sequence). This CDR3 is 13 amino acids long.